The entry below describes one T cell receptor (beta chain). This clonotype has at least ten counts. Its cognate antigen has yet to be identified. No quality values exist for individual bases; no much larger clone is one base distant. The data are from a study of tumor and adjacent non-tumor tissue in lung cancer (dated by TCRdb to the late 2010s). At the level of the whole study: The cohort included eleven to twelve adenocarcinoma, a couple of squamous cell carcinoma and 1 small cell lung cancer patients. The roughly 15 patients were aged about 31 to 85 years, included ten or so men and 5 women, and had TNM stage I to III disease. In total, sequencing yielded 125,075,908 productive TCRbeta reads, which works out to an average of around 4.2 million reads per sample. The study compared bulk TCRbeta repertoires from lung tumor tissue and matched distant non-tumor lung tissue of some 16 lung cancer patients. TCRbeta CDR3 sequencing was performed on roughly 27 paired specimens, with one tumor sample and one normal lung sample collected per patient.

The germline V gene (reference sequence) sets CDR1 to MNHNY and CDR2 to SVGAGI. The CDR3 has 12 amino acids, counting the end cysteine and phenylalanine. Just the 36-base CDR3 DNA is kept, in frame starting at base 1. Trimming removed 7 bases from V and 3 bases from J, leaving 10 bases between the germline ends. Overall study outcomes, separate from this receptor: Younger patients had significantly higher TCR diversity, and higher tumor TCR diversity was associated with shorter overall and disease-free survival. Because peripheral blood was not sequenced, the blood TCRbeta repertoires of the lung cancer patients in the study went unexamined. Only about 16 patients were included in the cohort, and the need for larger samples and more detailed clinical data was noted by the authors. The methods do not name the sequencing platform or mention unique molecular identifiers. Tumor tissue showed significantly higher TCR diversity (inverse Simpson) than normal lung tissue, at around 450 vs 150 (P = 0.0075, Mann-Whitney U test). The top 100 clones accounted for a significantly larger cumulative portion of the repertoire in normal lung than in tumor tissue.

RNA was extracted from bulk unsorted tissue and checked for quality with a NanoDrop ND-1000 and an Agilent 2100. Normal lung samples were distant non-tumor tissue taken more than 3 cm from the tumor edge. All donors had newly diagnosed lung cancer, had not received prior chemotherapy, and were admitted for thoracic surgery in China between August and November 2014. The study excluded patients who had received radiotherapy or chemotherapy before or who had another cancer at the same time. Surgical tissue pieces of roughly 1-2 cm3 were preserved in RNAlater solution and were kept at -80 degrees C until use. Library construction relied on multiplex PCR. Sequencing used an Illumina HiSeq 2500. TCRbeta libraries were built by three rounds of nested PCR using primers (Table S4), following protocols modified from ARM-PCR. Before sequencing, PCR products of 200-500 bp were cut from the gel and purified using the QIAquick gel extraction kit. The study's processing was this. Trimmomatic was used to clean the reads, FLASH was used to merge the reads into complete CDR3 sequences, and MiTCR was used to assign the reads to V(D)J germline segments. Clonal diversity was computed as the inverse Simpson's index with VDJtools. In-frame sequences lacking a premature stop codon were counted as productive reads. TCRdb reanalyzed the raw reads on its own, using fastp at Q25 for trimming and MiXCR for clone calling, and kept in-frame beta chains. One record per CDR3 amino acid sequence lists the most common genes and DNA. These V and J calls are TCRdb output, not the study's own analysis. This sample gives approximately 120,000 distinct CDR3 sequences in total; roughly two thirds of them show up just once. The ten biggest clones cover under 20% of the sample.

Sequenced material: distant non-tumor lung tissue. The clonotype comes from a man between 60 and 70 years old with non-small cell lung cancer. Recombination joined TRBV6-6 with TRBJ2-7; D gene: possibly TRBD1, on 6 matching bases. The nucleotides read TGTGCCAGCACAGACAGGTTCTACGAGCAGTACTTC. Its protein product is CASTDRFYEQYF.